Below, 25 T cell receptor beta chains from the same sample are listed, as sequenced in a study of blood T cell repertoires in COVID-19. Clones were read by immunoSEQ multiplex PCR, and TCRdb kept only the in-frame ones, dropping some. In the table there are a few hundred thousand clones, approximately 90% of which are singletons. The sequencing input was peripheral blood. The receptors come from a woman aged 25-40 years with active or convalescent COVID-19.

The chain links TRBV5-1 to TRBJ2-7, with a weak D call TRBD1 (5 bases). V lost 4 bases and J 0 bases, leaving 11 bases between the germline ends. The CDR3 is made up of 14 amino acids. Germline values: CDR1 SGHRS, CDR2 YFSETQ. The chain's CDR3 is CASSDQGSSYEQYF. CDR3 coding DNA: TGCGCCAGCAGCGACCAGGGAAGCTCCTACGAGCAGTACTTC.

This clone has just a few counts. The V call is TRBV7-2, the J call TRBJ2-1; D remains ambiguous. This CDR3 has 12 amino acids. Trimming left V 3 bases short and J 6 bases short, with 6 bases between. Germline values: CDR1 SGHTA, CDR2 FQGNSA. CDR3 residues: CASSLYGNEQFF. The CDR3 DNA sequence: TGTGCCAGCAGCTTGTACGGCAATGAGCAGTTCTTC.

The chain employs TRBV11-3 and TRBJ1-4; 8 nucleotides align to TRBD1. Germline CDR1 SGHNT, CDR2 YENEEA. The CDR3 covers 18 residues. Trimming took 5 bases from V and 8 from J; bases not matched to a gene: 19. The CDR3 here is CASSPPSFITGGREKLFF. CDR3 bases: TGTGCCAGCAGCCCTCCCTCATTCATTACAGGGGGGCGGGAAAAACTGTTTTTT. Using reference TRBV11-3 and TRBJ1-4 for the parts outside the CDR3, the full variable domain is EAGVVQSPRYKIIEKKQPVAFWCNPISGHNTLYWYLQNLGQGPELLIRYENEEAVDDSQLPKDRFSAERLKGVDSTLKIQPAELGDSAVYLCASSPPSFITGGREKLFFGSGTQLSVL.

The chain recombines TRBV6-5 with TRBJ1-5; D unresolved. CDR3 size: 15 residues. Trimming removed 6 bases at V and 0 bases at J, with 12 bases between. From germline, CDR1 is MNHEY and CDR2 SVGAGI. In DNA form, the CDR3 reads TGTGCCAGCAGACCGTCCAGGAATAGCAATCAGCCCCAGCATTTT. Amino acids: CASRPSRNSNQPQHF.

The rearrangement links TRBV6-6 to TRBJ1-2, with D perhaps matching TRBD1 (5 bases). This CDR3 is built from 13 residues. Germline-derived CDR1 and CDR2 are MNHNY and SVGAGI (reference sequence). The V end lost 5 bases, the J end lost 2 bases, and 9 bases lay between the germline ends. CDR3 nucleotide sequence: TGTGCCAGCAGTATACAGGAGAACTATGGCTACACCTTC. Protein sequence: CASSIQENYGYTF.

A note on this clone: Other DNA sequences in this specimen translate into the identical CDR3. The J gene is TRBJ1-5, the V gene TRBV7-9; TRBD1 aligns across 7 bases. CDR1 and CDR2 from the germline V gene are SEHNR and FQNEAQ (reference sequence). The trim removed 5 bases at V and 5 bases at J, leaving 9 bases unmatched. CDR3 size: 15 residues. The CDR3 nucleotides are TGTGCCAGCAGCGCACCCGGGACAGAGGATCAGCCCCAGCATTTT. Its translation is CASSAPGTEDQPQHF. The full variable domain, rest sourced from reference TRBV7-9 and TRBJ1-5, is DTGVSQNPRHKITKRGQNVTFRCDPISEHNRLYWYRQTLGQGPEFLTYFQNEAQLEKSRLLSDRFSAERPKGSFSTLEIQRTEQGDSAMYLCASSAPGTEDQPQHFGDGTRLSIL.

The chain recombines TRBV6-2 or TRBV6-3 with TRBJ1-2; 8 bases match TRBD1. Trimming removed 6 bases from V and 8 bases from J; junction bases left unmatched: 8. The CDR3 extends over 13 amino acids. The V gene's germline CDR1 is MNHEY and CDR2 SVGEGT. DNA for the CDR3: TGTGCCAGCAGCCGAACAGGGGGAGGCGGCTACACCTTC. This sequence encodes CASSRTGGGGYTF.

The chain has TRBV6-1 and TRBJ2-4; no reliable D call. The CDR3 loop spans 15 amino acids. V lost 2 bases and J 8 bases, leaving 16 bases between the germline ends. The germline gives CDR1 MNHNS, CDR2 SASEGT. CDR3 amino acids: CASSETVAPGDIQYF. The CDR3 nucleotides are TGTGCCAGCAGTGAAACGGTAGCCCCTGGAGACATTCAGTACTTC.

The chain links TRBV30 to TRBJ1-2; 7 nucleotides match TRBD1. CDR1 and CDR2 from the germline V gene are GTSNPN and SVGIG (reference sequence). V gave up 5 bases and J gave up 4 bases; unmatched junction bases: 4. The CDR3 contains 12 residues. The CDR3 spells CAWRGQPYGYTF. The CDR3 DNA is TGTGCCTGGCGGGGACAGCCCTATGGCTACACCTTC. Filled out from reference TRBV30 and TRBJ1-2, the complete variable domain reads SQTIHQWPATLVQPVGSPLSLECTVEGTSNPNLYWYRQAAGRGLQLLFYSVGIGQISSEVPQNLSASRPQDRQFILSSKKLLLSDSGFYLCAWRGQPYGYTFGSGTRLTVV.

The chain employs TRBV6-5 and TRBJ1-2, with D possibly being TRBD1 (6 bases). CDR3 length: 13 residues. Looked up from germline, CDR1 is MNHEY and CDR2 is SVGAGI. Deletions cut 7 bases from V and 3 bases from J, with 12 bases between. In DNA form, the CDR3 reads TGTGCCAGCACCTTTAGACAGGACTATGGCTACACCTTC. It is translated as CASTFRQDYGYTF.

The rearrangement links TRBV7-9 to TRBJ1-3, with unresolved D. CDR1 is SEHNR and CDR2 is FQNEAQ in the germline V gene (reference sequence). Trimming took 2 bases from V and 4 from J, leaving 15 bases between them. This CDR3 contains 16 residues. CDR3 in DNA: TGTGCCAGCAGCTTAACGGCCTGGTCAGCGGGAAACACCATATATTTT. Residues: CASSLTAWSAGNTIYF.

The chain has TRBV15 and TRBJ2-1; possibly TRBD2 for D (7 bases). Trimming removed 5 bases at V and 12 bases at J, with 14 bases between. This CDR3 contains 12 residues. Germline assignment: CDR1 LNHNV and CDR2 YYDKDF (reference sequence). CDR3 DNA sequence: TGTGCCACCAGCCTCGGGGGGCGTTGGCAGTTCTTC. It codes for CATSLGGRWQFF.

This sequence joins TRBV28 and TRBJ2-3, with 7 nucleotides matching TRBD1. The CDR3 length is 13 residues. V gave up 5 bases and J gave up 4 bases; unmatched junction bases: 3. Germline V gene lookup returns CDR1 MDHEN and CDR2 SYDVKM. The CDR3 protein is CASSLQGADTQYF. The DNA of the CDR3 is TGTGCCAGCAGTCTCCAGGGGGCAGATACGCAGTATTTT.

The gene calls are TRBV13 and TRBJ2-5, with 10 bases matching TRBD2. Germline V CDR1 and CDR2: PRHDT, FYEKMQ (reference sequence). The CDR3 contains 16 residues. V gave up 5 bases and J gave up 5 bases; unmatched junction bases: 11. The chain's CDR3 is CASSPTSGTRLETQYF. CDR3 DNA sequence: TGTGCCAGCAGCCCCACTAGCGGGACGAGACTGGAGACCCAGTACTTC. The full variable domain, completed using reference TRBV13 and TRBJ2-5, is AAGVIQSPRHLIKEKRETATLKCYPIPRHDTVYWYQQGPGQDPQFLISFYEKMQSDKGSIPDRFSAQQFSDYHSELNMSSLELGDSALYFCASSPTSGTRLETQYFGPGTRLLVL.

V and J are TRBV2 and TRBJ2-1; TRBD2 matches at 12 bases. Looked up from germline, CDR1 is SNHLY and CDR2 is FYNNEI. The CDR3 is 16 amino acids. V shed 5 bases and J 8 bases; nucleotides not matched to a gene: 10. CDR3 protein: CASSSNLAGGPHEQFF. In DNA form, the CDR3 reads TGTGCCAGCAGTTCTAATCTAGCGGGGGGGCCCCATGAGCAGTTCTTC.

CDR3 coding DNA: TGTGCCCCCCCGACAGGGGTTTACGAGCAGTACTTC. It translates to CAPPTGVYEQYF. The V and J genes are TRBV21-1 and TRBJ2-7; TRBD1 reflects the table's D call only, with no check against the DNA. TRBV21-1 is noted as a pseudogene. The CDR3 runs to 12 residues.

The V and J genes are TRBV7-9 and TRBJ2-2, with a weak D call TRBD2 (6 bases). The germline gives CDR1 SEHNR, CDR2 FQNEAQ (reference sequence). V lost 5 bases, J lost 4 bases, and 20 bases lay in between. This CDR3 is 17 amino acids long. This CDR3 is CASSRRLGGSGTGELFF. In DNA form, the CDR3 reads TGTGCCAGCAGCCGCCGGCTCGGGGGTTCGGGCACCGGGGAGCTGTTTTTT.

The V and J genes are TRBV27 and TRBJ2-2; 7 nucleotides agree with TRBD1. This CDR3 region has 15 residues. The junction had 7 bases not matched to a gene; V was cut back by 5 bases and J by 4 bases. The V gene's germline CDR1 is MNHEY and CDR2 SMNVEV (reference sequence). The CDR3 region has the DNA TGTGCCAGCAGTGTGTGGGCAGGGGGCACCGGGGAGCTGTTTTTT. It codes for CASSVWAGGTGELFF.

The J gene is TRBJ1-4, the V gene TRBV18, with 8 bases identical to TRBD1. The germline gives CDR1 KGHSH, CDR2 LQKENI. Trimming took 5 bases from V and 6 from J; bases not matched to a gene: 20. CDR3 length equals 19 residues. The CDR3 reads CASSNRAGGLQSLDEKLFF. As DNA, the CDR3 is TGTGCCAGCTCAAATCGGGCAGGGGGCCTTCAGAGCCTTGATGAAAAACTGTTTTTT.

The chain couples TRBV24-1 to TRBJ2-7; maybe TRBD1 (7 bases). CDR1 and CDR2 (germline): KGHDR, SFDVKD. CDR3 length: 15 residues. V lost 5 bases to trimming and J lost 2 bases, with 15 bases between them. CDR3 DNA: TGTGCCACCAGTGGGGGGGACAGATATCCCTACGAGCAGTACTTC. It codes for CATSGGDRYPYEQYF.

The rearrangement links TRBV19 to TRBJ2-5; TRBD2 might be the D (7 bases). Germline-derived CDR1 and CDR2 are LNHDA and SQIVND (reference sequence). CDR3 size: 13 residues. Trimming pared 8 bases from V and 5 bases from J, leaving 15 bases between. CDR3 DNA: TGTGCCAGTTCCCCGGGGGGCCACGAGACCCAGTACTTC. Amino acids: CASSPGGHETQYF.

The genes are TRBV30 and TRBJ2-4, with no clear D. The CDR3 has 14 amino acids. V was clipped by 0 bases and J by 0 bases, with 6 bases between them. Germline V gives CDR1 GTSNPN, CDR2 SVGIG (reference sequence). The CDR3 sequence: CAWSVLLAKNIQYF. The CDR3 bases are TGTGCCTGGAGTGTACTTTTAGCCAAAAACATTCAGTACTTC.

DNA of the CDR3: TGTGCCAGCAGCCGCAATAGCGGGGGGGCCTCCGGGGAGCTGTTTTTT. It specifies CASSRNSGGASGELFF. V gene TRBV4-2 combines with J gene TRBJ2-2; 11 bases map to TRBD2. Trimming took 4 bases from V and 6 from J; bases not matched to a gene: 7. This CDR3 comprises 16 residues. Germline lookup yields CDR1 LGHNA and CDR2 YNFKEQ.

V gene TRBV29-1 combines with J gene TRBJ1-2; D is uncertain. The V end was cut by 6 bases, the J end by 1 base, with 9 bases between. The germline V gene has CDR1 SQVTM and CDR2 ANQGSEA. The CDR3 loop spans 12 amino acids. The CDR3 loop reads CSVPGSNYGYTF. Written as DNA, the CDR3 is TGCAGCGTACCAGGCAGTAACTATGGCTACACCTTC. Combining the CDR3 with reference TRBV29-1 and TRBJ1-2 gives the whole variable domain SAVISQKPSRDICQRGTSLTIQCQVDSQVTMMFWYRQQPGQSLTLIATANQGSEATYESGFVIDKFPISRPNLTFSTLTVSNMSPEDSSIYLCSVPGSNYGYTFGSGTRLTVV.

The chain joins TRBV27 to TRBJ2-3; TRBD1 matches 7 bases. V gave up 4 bases and J gave up 3 bases; unmatched junction bases: 13. Germline V gene lookup returns CDR1 MNHEY and CDR2 SMNVEV (reference sequence). This CDR3 is 17 amino acids long. The CDR3 loop reads CASSSRTRGQPTDTQYF. CDR3 nucleotide sequence: TGTGCCAGCAGTTCACGAACAAGGGGACAGCCTACAGATACGCAGTATTTT.